The 25 T cell receptor beta chains below were found in one sample sequenced in a study of T cell repertoires in cytomegalovirus infection. A single record per CDR3 protein comes from TCRdb applying MiXCR to the reads. The sample has about 180,000 distinct CDR3 sequences; around 14% are singletons. Source material: PBMCs. These receptors were collected from a human donor in good health (CMV status not recorded). Some clones in this sample may be carry-over from other donors' samples.

This clonotype was observed a handful of times. The chain recombines TRBV7-3 with TRBJ2-1; 8 nucleotides match TRBD1. CDR1 and CDR2 from the germline V gene are SGHTA and FQGTGA. With V trimmed by 5 bases and J by 9 bases, 6 bases remained unmatched. This CDR3 is built from 13 residues. CDR3 nucleotides: TGTGCCAGCAGCCAGGCAGGGGGCAGTGAGCAGTTCTTC. This gives the protein CASSQAGGSEQFF.

The V gene is TRBV7-9, the J gene TRBJ1-2, with 10 bases identical to TRBD1. Germline-derived CDR1 and CDR2 are SEHNR and FQNEAQ (reference sequence). The length of the CDR3 is 15 residues. V dropped 5 bases and J dropped 7; count of bases not matched to a gene: 10. The CDR3 DNA reads as TGTGCCAGCAGCACCCATGACAGGGGGCAAGGTGGCTACACCTTC. As protein: CASSTHDRGQGGYTF.

This clonotype appeared many times. This sequence joins TRBV7-8 and TRBJ2-6; TRBD2 matches 9 bases. J was trimmed by 1 base and V by 2 bases; bases with no gene match: 6. CDR3 length equals 18 residues. CDR1 and CDR2 (germline): SGHVS, FQNEAQ. The DNA for the CDR3 is TGTGCCAGCAGCTTAAATGCGGGGGGGGAATCTGGGGCCAACGTCCTGACTTTC. This gives the protein CASSLNAGGESGANVLTF.

This clonotype was found a few times. The chain couples TRBV29-1 to TRBJ1-2, with TRBD1 identical over 7 bases. The V and J ends lost 8 bases and 6 bases, in that order; junction bases with no gene match: 6. The CDR3 contains 11 residues. The germline gives CDR1 SQVTM, CDR2 ANQGSEA. The CDR3 loop reads CSIQGGDGYTF. The CDR3 DNA reads as TGCAGCATTCAGGGGGGGGATGGCTACACCTTC.

This clonotype was recorded only once. The V and J genes are TRBV4-1 and TRBJ2-1, with D hard to call. The CDR3 has 12 residues. CDR1 is MGHRA, CDR2 YSYEKL, per germline. The germline V and J ends were trimmed by 2 bases and 7 bases, with 6 bases remaining between them. CDR3 protein: CASSQKGNEQFF. CDR3 DNA: TGCGCCAGCAGCCAAAAGGGAAATGAGCAGTTCTTC.

This clonotype was recorded a few times. At one boundary the junction diverges from the germline segment, which might be a read error. This chain links TRBV2 with TRBJ1-1, with D unresolved. The length of the CDR3 is 12 residues. The germline gives CDR1 SNHLY, CDR2 FYNNEI. The CDR3 sequence is CASSEVSAEAFF. In DNA, the CDR3 is TGTGCTAGCAGTGAGGTCAGCGCTGAAGCTTTCTTT.

The sample holds many counts of this clonotype. The genes are TRBV7-9 and TRBJ1-1, with a weak D call TRBD1 (6 bases). The CDR3 is made up of 15 amino acids. CDR1 and CDR2 (germline): SEHNR, FQNEAQ (reference sequence). V lost 2 bases and J 1 base, leaving 11 bases between the germline ends. The CDR3 is CASSLIGGSNTEAFF. CDR3 sequence (DNA): TGTGCCAGCAGCTTAATAGGGGGGTCGAACACTGAAGCTTTCTTT.

This clonotype was recorded a few times. V usage is TRBV19 and J usage is TRBJ2-1; 7 nucleotides line up with TRBD2. J was trimmed by 6 bases and V by 5 bases; bases with no gene match: 7. CDR1 is LNHDA, CDR2 SQIVND, per germline (reference sequence). The CDR3 length is 14 residues. The DNA for the CDR3 is TGTGCCAGTAGTGAATGGACTAGAATCAATGAGCAGTTCTTC. Its protein is CASSEWTRINEQFF.

This clonotype appeared many times. V and J are TRBV7-8 and TRBJ2-2; a weak D match, TRBD1 (6 bases). The CDR3 runs 16 residues. V gave up 4 bases and J gave up 3 bases, with 15 bases separating them. Germline V gene sequence: CDR1 SGHVS, CDR2 FQNEAQ. The CDR3 DNA reads as TGTGCCAGCAGCTCCCTCCGGGACACTTACACCGGGGAGCTGTTTTTT. This sequence encodes CASSSLRDTYTGELFF.

This clonotype occurred a few times. The chain is built from TRBV9 and TRBJ2-7, with unresolved D. This CDR3 has 11 amino acids. V was cut by 3 bases and J by 2 bases, with 3 bases left in between. CDR1 and CDR2 from the germline V gene are SGDLS and YYNGEE. As DNA, the CDR3 is TGTGCCAGCAGCGATGCCTACGAGCAGTACTTC. It is translated as CASSDAYEQYF.

This clonotype has a count of ten or more. The chain couples TRBV7-2 to TRBJ2-3, with 8 bases matching TRBD2. Germline CDR1 reads SGHTA; CDR2 reads FQGNSA. The V gene end was trimmed by 4 bases and the J gene end by 5 bases; junction bases not matched to a gene: 8. This CDR3 spans 15 amino acids. The CDR3 DNA follows: TGTGCCAGCAGCTCCAGCGGGAGTGGCGTAGATACGCAGTATTTT. Translated, it gives CASSSSGSGVDTQYF.

In its sample, this clonotype was seen a few times. This CDR3 reads CSVAGDPWGNQPQHF. In DNA form, the CDR3 reads TGCAGCGTGGCAGGGGACCCCTGGGGCAATCAGCCCCAGCATTTT. The J gene is TRBJ1-5, the V gene TRBV29-1; TRBD1 is a possible D gene (6 bases). V lost 6 bases to trimming and J lost 2 bases, with 17 bases between them. CDR1 is SQVTM and CDR2 is ANQGSEA in the germline V gene. The CDR3 is made up of 15 amino acids.

This clonotype was observed at least ten times. This chain uses TRBV11-2 with TRBJ2-5; D gene unclear. The germline V and J ends were trimmed by 6 bases and 5 bases, with 13 bases remaining between them. Germline V gene lookup returns CDR1 SGHAT and CDR2 FQNNGV. The length of the CDR3 is 13 residues. This CDR3 is CASSSGNGETQYF. The CDR3 nucleotides are TGTGCCAGCAGTTCTGGGAACGGGGAGACCCAGTACTTC.

This clonotype was seen ten or more times. The chain is built from TRBV7-2 and TRBJ2-1; TRBD2 agrees at 9 bases. Germline V lookup: CDR1 SGHTA, CDR2 FQGNSA. The V segment lost 3 bases and the J segment 2 bases; nucleotides outside the gene matches: 2. The CDR3 spans 15 residues. Here the CDR3 reads CASSFGGRAYNEQFF. CDR3 in DNA: TGTGCCAGCAGCTTTGGCGGGAGGGCCTACAATGAGCAGTTCTTC.

This clonotype has at least ten counts. The rearrangement uses TRBV7-2 and TRBJ2-1; unclear D gene. CDR1 is SGHTA and CDR2 is FQGNSA in the germline V gene. The CDR3 runs 16 residues. Trimming took off 7 bases at V and 6 bases at J, with 22 bases between the two ends. The CDR3 sequence: CASKESRGLLINEQFF. The CDR3 nucleotides are TGTGCCAGCAAAGAGTCGCGAGGATTACTAATCAATGAGCAGTTCTTC.

This clonotype was detected a few times. The CDR3 loop reads CASSPQKGTGELFF. The CDR3 coding sequence is TGTGCCAGCTCACCACAGAAGGGCACCGGGGAGCTGTTTTTT. The chain is built from TRBV18 and TRBJ2-2; D gene ambiguous. This CDR3 comprises 14 residues. CDR1 is KGHSH and CDR2 is LQKENI in the germline V gene. Between the trimmed V and J ends, which lost 1 base and 4 bases, there was a span of 7 bases.

This sequence joins TRBV29-1 and TRBJ2-5; 7 bases agree with TRBD1. V shed 2 bases, J shed 1 base, and the junction held 1 base outside the gene matches. There are 13 residues in the CDR3. The germline CDR1 and CDR2 sequences are SQVTM and ANQGSEA. The CDR3 DNA follows: TGCAGCGTTGAAAGGGACAGCCAAGAGACCCAGTACTTC. It translates to CSVERDSQETQYF. The whole variable domain, remainder taken from reference TRBV29-1 and TRBJ2-5, is SAVISQKPSRDICQRGTSLTIQCQVDSQVTMMFWYRQQPGQSLTLIATANQGSEATYESGFVIDKFPISRPNLTFSTLTVSNMSPEDSSIYLCSVERDSQETQYFGPGTRLLVL.

This clonotype has at least ten counts. V gene TRBV11-3 combines with J gene TRBJ2-1; D might be TRBD2 (5 bases). Germline CDR1 reads SGHNT; CDR2 reads YENEEA. With 5 bases removed from V and 9 bases from J, the gap between germline ends came to 11 bases. The CDR3 has 12 residues. CDR3 bases: TGTGCCAGCAGCGCCGGAGGTAGTGAGCAGTTCTTC. Amino acid sequence: CASSAGGSEQFF.

The V call is TRBV23-1, the J call TRBJ1-5; D uncertain. TRBV23-1 is sorted into the ORF group, with uncertain function. The germline V and J ends were trimmed by 1 base and 6 bases, with 13 bases remaining between them. This CDR3 has 15 residues. The CDR3 sequence: CASSQWRPLSQPQHF. The CDR3 DNA reads TGCGCCAGCAGTCAATGGCGCCCGTTAAGTCAGCCCCAGCATTTT.

This clonotype occurred a few times. The chain joins TRBV29-1 to TRBJ2-5; D is possibly TRBD1 or TRBD2 (5 bases each). The CDR3 contains 12 residues. V dropped 7 bases and J dropped 4 bases, with 13 bases sitting between them. Looked up from germline, CDR1 is SQVTM and CDR2 is ANQGSEA. The CDR3 coding sequence is TGCAGCGCCGAGAAGGGGAGAGAGACCCAGTACTTC. As protein: CSAEKGRETQYF.

This clonotype was seen repeatedly, ten times or more. This CDR3 reads CASSPSPWDTQYF. DNA of the CDR3: TGTGCCAGCAGCCCCAGCCCCTGGGATACGCAGTATTTT. This rearrangement joins TRBV7-8 to TRBJ2-3, with D hard to call. From germline, CDR1 is SGHVS and CDR2 FQNEAQ. Trimming shortened V by 5 bases and J by 6 bases, and 12 bases separated the two germline ends. This CDR3 comprises 13 residues.

In its sample, this clonotype was seen many times. J is TRBJ2-1 and V is TRBV19, with unresolved D. Germline V lookup: CDR1 LNHDA, CDR2 SQIVND (reference sequence). CDR3 size: 13 residues. The V and J ends lost 9 bases and 5 bases respectively, with 14 bases between them. The CDR3: CASRRRGDNEQFF. In DNA, the CDR3 is TGTGCCAGCCGACGACGTGGGGACAATGAGCAGTTCTTC.

This clonotype has a count of ten or more. The chain has TRBV27 and TRBJ2-1; D is undetermined. Germline V lookup: CDR1 MNHEY, CDR2 SMNVEV (reference sequence). The V gene lost 1 base and the J gene lost 0 bases, with 4 bases spanning the gap. The CDR3 extends over 14 amino acids. This CDR3 is CASSLWGSYNEQFF. In nucleotides, the CDR3 is TGTGCCAGCAGTTTATGGGGCTCCTACAATGAGCAGTTCTTC.

This clonotype was observed a single time. The V and J genes are TRBV28 and TRBJ2-2; D is possibly TRBD1 (6 bases). The V end lost 10 bases, the J end lost 6 bases, and 21 bases lay between the germline ends. The CDR3 has 15 amino acids. CDR1 MDHEN and CDR2 SYDVKM come from the germline V gene. The CDR3 protein is CANRETAFEAGELFF. CDR3 bases: TGTGCCAACAGGGAGACTGCTTTTGAGGCCGGGGAGCTGTTTTTT.

This clonotype was counted at least ten times. V is TRBV6-5 and J is TRBJ1-3, with a weak D call TRBD1 (5 bases). With 0 bases removed from V and 3 bases from J, the gap between germline ends came to 12 bases. Looked up from germline, CDR1 is MNHEY and CDR2 is SVGAGI. This CDR3 comprises 16 residues. CDR3 DNA sequence: TGTGCCAGCAGTTACTCGGGCAGGGCGGTTGGAAACACCATATATTTT. It yields the protein CASSYSGRAVGNTIYF.